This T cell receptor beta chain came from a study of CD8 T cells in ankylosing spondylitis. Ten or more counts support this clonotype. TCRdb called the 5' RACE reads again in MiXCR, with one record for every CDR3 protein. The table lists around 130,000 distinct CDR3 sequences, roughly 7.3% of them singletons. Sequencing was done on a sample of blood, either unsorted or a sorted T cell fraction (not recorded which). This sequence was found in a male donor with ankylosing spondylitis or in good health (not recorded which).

CDR3 nucleotides: TGCGCCAGCAGCCTCGCACAGGCCCAAGAGACCCAGTACTTC. Amino acids: CASSLAQAQETQYF. The V and J genes are TRBV5-1 and TRBJ2-5; possible D gene TRBD1, 5 bases. There are 14 residues in the CDR3. V was cut by 4 bases and J by 1 base, with 11 bases left in between. The V gene's germline CDR1 is SGHRS and CDR2 YFSETQ.